Following are 12 T cell receptor beta chains from one sample sequenced in a study of T cell responses to AZD1222 COVID-19 vaccine (dated by TCRdb to about 2021). The time point label for this specimen denotes: baseline before first vaccination. Libraries were prepared through the immunoSEQ multiplex PCR assay. In TCRdb, the immuneACCESS table is reduced to in-frame sequences with V and J assigned. These tables do not hold every clone; where another copy was compared, an unresolved V gene accounts for under half, and the others remain unexplained. In all, the sample holds 95,000 to 150,000 clones, and around 87% of those were seen once. The top ten clones comprise about 3% of the sample. The sequencing here drew on peripheral blood, taken on day 0 of AZD1222 vaccination. The origin of the receptors is an adult in good health.

The genes are TRBV6-6 and TRBJ1-6; no clear D gene. Germline values: CDR1 MNHNY, CDR2 SVGAGI (reference sequence). V was trimmed by 5 bases and J by 7 bases, leaving 18 bases between them. The CDR3 covers 16 residues. CDR3: CASSRVGNGGNSPLHF. The CDR3 DNA sequence: TGTGCCAGCAGTCGAGTGGGCAACGGAGGCAATTCACCCCTCCACTTT.

The CDR3 DNA follows: TGTGCCAGCAGCCAAATGAACACTGAAGCTTTCTTT. It is translated as CASSQMNTEAFF. The chain links TRBV14 to TRBJ1-1, with no clear D. Trimming took off 2 bases at V and 0 bases at J, with 1 base between the two ends. This CDR3 has 12 amino acids. The germline CDR1 and CDR2 sequences are SGHDN and FVKESK.

The genes are TRBV6-5 and TRBJ2-3; the D gene is possibly TRBD1 (6 bases). Trimming pared 2 bases from V and 5 bases from J, leaving 14 bases between. Germline values: CDR1 MNHEY, CDR2 SVGAGI. CDR3 length equals 15 residues. CDR3 protein: CASSYAGEVGDTQYF. CDR3 DNA: TGTGCCAGCAGTTACGCAGGGGAAGTTGGAGATACGCAGTATTTT.

This clone was seen a single time. This sequence joins TRBV5-4 and TRBJ2-1; 9 bases align to TRBD2. The CDR3 extends over 16 amino acids. CDR1 is SGHNT, CDR2 YYREEE, per germline (reference sequence). Trimming removed 4 bases from V and 5 bases from J; junction bases left unmatched: 10. CDR3: CASSPPKGGRDNEQFF. CDR3 nucleotide sequence: TGTGCCAGCAGCCCCCCCAAAGGCGGGAGGGACAATGAGCAGTTCTTC.

This sequence joins TRBV9 and TRBJ1-2, with a possible D match to TRBD1 (5 bases). This CDR3 has 14 amino acids. Germline V gene lookup returns CDR1 SGDLS and CDR2 YYNGEE. V was shortened by 4 bases and J by 0 bases, with 10 bases between the two germline ends. The CDR3 sequence is CASSRGGTNYGYTF. The CDR3 DNA follows: TGTGCCAGCAGCCGCGGGGGTACTAACTATGGCTACACCTTC.

This chain uses TRBV10-3 with TRBJ1-2; TRBD1 matches 7 bases. The trim removed 3 bases at V and 2 bases at J, leaving 6 bases unmatched. The CDR3 totals 15 residues. Germline V gives CDR1 ENHRY, CDR2 SYGVKD. CDR3 in amino acids: CAISELEGANYGYTF. The CDR3 DNA is TGTGCCATCAGTGAACTAGAGGGGGCGAACTATGGCTACACCTTC.

The chain uses TRBV27 and TRBJ2-7; 7 bases fit TRBD2. Germline CDR1 reads MNHEY; CDR2 reads SMNVEV (reference sequence). V dropped 3 bases and J dropped 2; count of bases not matched to a gene: 4. This CDR3 region has 14 residues. The CDR3 spells CASSFSAGAYEQYF. The CDR3 bases are TGTGCCAGCAGTTTTAGCGCGGGAGCCTACGAGCAGTACTTC.

This CDR3 reads CAWTLGGQNEKLFF. In DNA, the CDR3 is TGTGCCTGGACCTTGGGGGGACAGAATGAAAAACTGTTTTTT. This chain joins TRBV30 and TRBJ1-4; TRBD1 matches at 7 bases. CDR3 size: 14 residues. Trimming removed 4 bases from V and 5 bases from J; junction bases left unmatched: 7. The germline CDR1 and CDR2 sequences are GTSNPN and SVGIG (reference sequence).

The chain combines TRBV4-1 with TRBJ2-5; D is unresolved. The ends were cut back, 0 bases at V and 3 bases at J, with 5 bases in the middle. The CDR3 has 13 amino acids. Germline V gives CDR1 MGHRA, CDR2 YSYEKL. CDR3 protein: CASSQDAEETQYF. As DNA, the CDR3 is TGCGCCAGCAGCCAAGATGCAGAAGAGACCCAGTACTTC.

The rearrangement links TRBV7-2 to TRBJ2-7, with 9 bases aligning to TRBD2. This CDR3 is built from 18 residues. CDR1 and CDR2 from the germline V gene are SGHTA and FQGNSA. With 1 base clipped from V and 3 bases from J, the junction kept 13 bases outside the gene matches. CDR3 sequence: CASSLVVRASGNFYEQYF. In DNA, the CDR3 is TGTGCCAGCAGCTTAGTCGTCCGGGCTAGCGGGAACTTCTACGAGCAGTACTTC. The whole variable domain, remainder taken from reference TRBV7-2 and TRBJ2-7, is GAGVSQSPSNKVTEKGKDVELRCDPISGHTALYWYRQSLGQGLEFLIYFQGNSAPDKSGLPSDRFSAERTGGSVSTLTIQRTQQEDSAVYLCASSLVVRASGNFYEQYFGPGTRLTVT.

This rearrangement joins TRBV6-5 to TRBJ1-2; weak D call: TRBD1 (5 bases). CDR1 is MNHEY and CDR2 is SVGAGI in the germline V gene. This CDR3 spans 14 amino acids. V was clipped by 0 bases and J by 6 bases, with 11 bases between them. Here the CDR3 DNA reads TGTGCCAGCAGTTACTCCCCCGGGGGAGATGGCTACACCTTC. Its translation: CASSYSPGGDGYTF.

The chain combines TRBV5-8 with TRBJ1-2; possibly TRBD1 for D (6 bases). The CDR3 loop spans 14 amino acids. Germline V CDR1 and CDR2: SGHTS, YDEGEE. Trimming stripped 2 bases from V and 4 bases from J, with 12 bases between. The CDR3 DNA reads TGTGCCAGCAGCTTAGGGGGGAGCAGCTATGGCTACACCTTC. As protein: CASSLGGSSYGYTF.